This T cell receptor (beta chain) is from a study of cytomegalovirus exposure and HLA in healthy donors (dated 2017 in TCRdb). About the full investigation: According to a later analysis, the roughly 130 validation repertoires were produced on the same platform as the approximately 620 repertoires of the first cohort. The study aimed to test whether cataloging public T cell receptors could reveal signatures of past pathogen exposure. Along with the 666-subject first cohort, a separate validation cohort of over a hundred different subjects was used. To predict cytomegalovirus infection status, the study brought together high-throughput TCR immunosequencing, statistical association of individual TCRs with disease status, and machine learning. The investigation overall reported the following: The classifier was reported to diagnose cytomegalovirus status with high specificity and sensitivity in both the original and validation cohorts. In vitro tests confirmed that three of the cytomegalovirus-associated TCR beta chains recognize cytomegalovirus antigens. In the study, approximately 150 TCR beta chains were listed as associated with cytomegalovirus. Most TCR sequences were observed very rarely across donors, whereas some public TCRs were present in many individuals. Of the cluster scores, 90% to 95% were above 0 in a later analysis, which found that TCRs clustered in the first cohort also tended to co-occur in the approximately 110 validation repertoires. A later analysis lacked HLA typing for the validation cohort, so it scored co-occurrence in that cohort across all 120 repertoires. It was suggested by the authors that the approach could potentially be generalized to other disease states and immunological phenotypes.

Donors formed part of the validation cohort, which comprised about 130 subjects and was distinct from the first cohort of 690 or so subjects. Taken from cysteine to phenylalanine, the CDR3 has 10 residues. The retained sequence is limited to the CDR3, 30 bases, with the frame set at the first base. CDR1 and CDR2 are drawn from the germline V gene (reference sequence): DFQATT, SNEGSKA. Comments on this clone: Its antigen is not yet known. No base quality values were provided; no much bigger clone lies one nucleotide off.

The library was generated by the immunoSEQ multiplex PCR assay. The original methods were these. A statistical classification framework was developed to diagnose cytomegalovirus status using the catalog of TCR beta chain sequences. The immuneACCESS repertoire file appears here via TCRdb, limited to in-frame rearrangements. These files lack a portion of the clones; in checked studies, under half of the deficit traces to unresolved V genes, and the cause of the others is not known. V and J calls and clone size come straight from that table; D and trimming were deduced from the DNA. The sample data list roughly 200,000 clones, and approximately 78% of these were observed just once. Jointly, the top ten make up over 0.95% of the sample.

The origin of this receptor is a woman between 25 and 40 years old in good health and CMV-seronegative. The source material was PBMCs. The chain couples TRBV20-1 to TRBJ2-1; TRBD2 is a possible D gene, resting on 6 matching bases. The CDR3 loop reads CSPGEAEQFF. The nucleotide sequence reads TGCAGCCCCGGGGAGGCTGAGCAGTTCTTC.